This is a list of T cell receptor beta chains from one sample in a study of CD8 T cells in Susac syndrome. TCRdb recomputed calls from the immunoSEQ multiplex PCR reads with MiXCR, one row per CDR3 protein. This table has about 60,000 distinct CDR3 sequences, 94% appearing once. The source material was CD8+ T cells from PBMCs. Every receptor here comes from a human donor with multiple sclerosis. Both conserved end residues are part of each CDR3. Fields, in order: D gene, V gene, J gene, clone size, CDR3 protein, CDR3 DNA. The D gene is left open where the match is weak. Clone size appears in some rows only: once, few, many, or a class for an expanded clone.

>-|TRBV29-1|TRBJ1-1|-
CSVEEGRTEAFF
TGCAGCGTTGAAGAGGGTCGGACTGAAGCTTTCTTT
>TRBD2|TRBV12-3/TRBV12-4|TRBJ2-7|-
CASSKTGTSGSYEQYF
TGTGCCAGCAGTAAGACCGGGACTAGCGGCTCCTACGAGCAGTACTTC
>TRBD2|TRBV5-1|TRBJ2-7|-
CASRTGLAGGVSYEQYF
TGCGCCAGCAGAACGGGACTAGCGGGAGGTGTCTCCTACGAGCAGTACTTC
>TRBD1|TRBV12-3/TRBV12-4|TRBJ1-6|once
CASTQDRDNSPLHF
TGTGCCAGCACCCAGGACAGGGATAATTCACCCCTCCACTTT
>-|TRBV29-1|TRBJ2-1|once
CSGLGLQAPYNEQFF
TGCAGCGGCCTGGGACTTCAAGCACCTTACAATGAGCAGTTCTTC
>-|TRBV27|TRBJ2-2|-
CASSYMGAGELFF
TGTGCCAGCAGTTATATGGGGGCCGGGGAGCTGTTTTTT
>-|TRBV28|TRBJ2-7|-
CAIRNPPSHEQYF
TGTGCCATCAGGAACCCGCCGAGCCACGAGCAGTACTTC
>-|TRBV7-9|TRBJ2-7|-
CASSSPGSPSYEQYF
TGTGCCAGCAGCTCCCCGGGGAGCCCTTCCTACGAGCAGTACTTC
>-|TRBV19|TRBJ1-5|once
CASSMGGTQPQHF
TGTGCCAGTAGTATGGGGGGAACTCAGCCCCAGCATTTT
>-|TRBV9|TRBJ2-6|-
CASTRQIGRETIGVAGANVLTF
TGTGCCAGCACCCGACAGATCGGACGGGAGACCATCGGTGTCGCTGGGGCCAACGTCCTGACTTTC
>-|TRBV9|TRBJ2-5|-
CASSVGSGSGETQYF
TGTGCCAGCAGCGTCGGTTCGGGGAGTGGGGAGACCCAGTACTTC
>-|TRBV6-5|TRBJ1-2|-
CASSYSKAEPANYGYTF
TGTGCCAGCAGTTACTCGAAAGCGGAGCCGGCTAACTATGGCTACACCTTC
>TRBD2|TRBV29-1|TRBJ2-7|-
CSVESPSGTYEQYF
TGCAGCGTTGAGTCCCCTAGCGGGACCTACGAGCAGTACTTC
>-|TRBV28|TRBJ2-7|-
CASTSRQGRIEQYF
TGTGCCAGCACAAGTCGGCAGGGTAGGATCGAGCAGTACTTC
>-|TRBV7-3|TRBJ2-7|once
CASSSSGLGEQYF
TGTGCCAGCAGCTCGAGCGGCTTAGGCGAGCAGTACTTC
>TRBD2|TRBV15|TRBJ2-5|-
CATSRDFVLAGGRGQETQYF
TGTGCCACCAGCAGAGATTTCGTACTAGCGGGAGGGAGGGGGCAAGAGACCCAGTACTTC
>TRBD1|TRBV3-1|TRBJ1-5|-
CASSPRQGHQPQHF
TGTGCCAGCAGCCCTCGACAGGGGCATCAGCCCCAGCATTTT
>-|TRBV24-1|TRBJ2-1|-
CATSDLQRGEQFF
TGTGCCACCAGTGATTTGCAAAGGGGTGAGCAGTTCTTC
>-|TRBV5-4|TRBJ2-1|-
CASSLGLDSYNEQFF
TGTGCCAGCAGCTTGGGCCTTGACTCCTACAATGAGCAGTTCTTC
>TRBD2|TRBV27|TRBJ2-1|-
CATKTSGAIDEQFF
TGTGCCACCAAGACTAGCGGAGCGATCGATGAGCAGTTCTTC
>TRBD1|TRBV19|TRBJ2-1|-
CASSIGQGSYNEQFF
TGTGCCAGTAGTATAGGACAGGGCTCCTACAATGAGCAGTTCTTC
>-|TRBV24-1|TRBJ2-3|-
CATSNFLESDTQYF
TGTGCCACCAGCAACTTCCTAGAGTCAGATACGCAGTATTTT
>-|TRBV9|TRBJ2-5|once
CASSVAAGSGETQYF
TGTGCCAGCAGCGTAGCTGCGGGCAGCGGAGAGACCCAGTACTTC
>-|TRBV29-1|TRBJ1-2|-
CSVDRDKDYGYTF
TGCAGCGTTGACAGGGATAAGGACTATGGCTACACCTTC
>-|TRBV3-1|TRBJ2-5|-
CASSQGLKETQYF
TGTGCCAGCAGCCAAGGACTGAAAGAGACCCAGTACTTC
>-|TRBV28|TRBJ2-1|once
CASSRGGWYEQFF
TGTGCCAGCAGTCGGGGAGGATGGTATGAGCAGTTCTTC
>TRBD2|TRBV9|TRBJ2-3|-
CASSVVAGAVHSTDTQYF
TGTGCCAGCAGCGTAGTAGCGGGAGCGGTACATAGCACAGATACGCAGTATTTT
>TRBD1|TRBV7-9|TRBJ2-5|-
CASHRTGGTETQYF
TGTGCCAGCCACAGGACAGGGGGAACGGAGACCCAGTACTTC
>TRBD2|TRBV7-9|TRBJ2-1|-
CASSTPGTSGSYNEQFF
TGTGCCAGCAGCACCCCCGGGACTAGCGGGAGCTACAATGAGCAGTTCTTC
>-|TRBV13|TRBJ2-7|-
CASSLAQGYEQYF
TGTGCCAGCAGCTTAGCGCAGGGGTACGAGCAGTACTTC
>-|TRBV9|TRBJ2-1|once
CASSGGRGWGLWGTYNEQFF
TGTGCCAGCAGCGGAGGCAGGGGTTGGGGCCTGTGGGGGACATACAATGAGCAGTTCTTC
>-|TRBV7-9|TRBJ1-5|-
CASTLEGGGQPQHF
TGTGCCAGCACCCTCGAGGGAGGCGGGCAGCCCCAGCATTTT
>-|TRBV27|TRBJ2-7|-
CASSLWGDPKEQYF
TGTGCCAGCAGTTTATGGGGGGACCCTAAGGAGCAGTACTTC
>-|TRBV7-2|TRBJ2-3|-
CASSRNSYSTDTQYF
TGTGCCAGCAGCCGTAACTCGTACTCCACAGATACGCAGTATTTT
>-|TRBV27|TRBJ2-2|-
CASTLGSLGTGELFF
TGTGCCAGCACCCTAGGCTCCCTGGGGACCGGGGAGCTGTTTTTT
>-|TRBV3-1|TRBJ1-1|-
CASSQDPGQWNTEAFF
TGTGCCAGCAGCCAAGATCCCGGACAATGGAACACTGAAGCTTTCTTT
>TRBD1|TRBV12-3/TRBV12-4|TRBJ2-5|-
CASSAGQVQETQYF
TGTGCCAGCAGTGCCGGACAGGTCCAAGAGACCCAGTACTTC
>TRBD1|TRBV18|TRBJ2-5|-
CASFDERGTGEETQYF
TGTGCCAGCTTTGATGAGCGCGGGACAGGGGAAGAAACCCAGTACTTC
>-|TRBV12-3/TRBV12-4|TRBJ2-3|few
CASSLASTDTQYF
TGTGCCAGCAGTTTAGCCTCCACAGATACGCAGTATTTT
>-|TRBV20-1|TRBJ2-7|-
CSARVSYEQYF
TGCAGTGCTAGGGTCTCCTACGAGCAGTACTTC
>-|TRBV12-3/TRBV12-4|TRBJ2-1|-
CAQQGLYNEQFF
TGTGCCCAACAGGGACTTTACAATGAGCAGTTCTTC
>-|TRBV6-6|TRBJ1-2|-
CASGPSGGYTF
TGTGCCAGCGGACCCTCGGGTGGCTACACCTTC
>-|TRBV21-1|TRBJ2-1|-
CASSRLSGEQFF
TGTGCCAGCAGCAGGCTCTCAGGCGAGCAGTTCTTC
>-|TRBV4-3|TRBJ2-7|-
CASSQDHDRTYEQYF
TGCGCCAGCAGCCAAGATCACGACAGGACCTACGAGCAGTACTTC
>-|TRBV29-1|TRBJ2-1|-
CSVVRGNEQFF
TGCAGCGTTGTAAGGGGCAATGAGCAGTTCTTC
>TRBD2|TRBV2|TRBJ2-1|-
CASSEARGRAEQFF
TGTGCCAGCAGTGAAGCGCGCGGGAGGGCCGAACAGTTCTTC
>-|TRBV5-6|TRBJ2-7|-
CASSSKTALRSYEQYF
TGTGCCAGCAGCTCAAAGACAGCCTTACGCTCCTACGAGCAGTACTTC
>TRBD1|TRBV3-1|TRBJ2-3|-
CASSFRDRGWEDTQYF
TGTGCCAGCAGCTTCCGGGACAGGGGTTGGGAAGATACGCAGTATTTT
>-|TRBV14|TRBJ2-7|-
CASSQAPGATYEQYF
TGTGCCAGCAGCCAAGCCCCGGGGGCCACCTACGAGCAGTACTTC
>TRBD1|TRBV7-8|TRBJ2-5|-
CASSDGQGSWPQYF
TGTGCCAGCAGCGATGGACAGGGTTCGTGGCCCCAGTACTTC
>-|TRBV6-6|TRBJ1-1|once
CASTWTGDTEAFF
TGTGCCAGCACTTGGACGGGGGACACTGAAGCTTTCTTT
>-|TRBV20-1|TRBJ2-1|-
CSARDALTSEQFF
TGCAGTGCTAGAGATGCACTCACCAGTGAGCAGTTCTTC
>-|TRBV6-2/TRBV6-3|TRBJ2-5|-
CASWGFLEETQYF
TGTGCCAGCTGGGGTTTCCTGGAGGAGACCCAGTACTTC
>TRBD2|TRBV7-3|TRBJ2-1|-
CASSPLAGVGNEQFF
TGTGCCAGCAGCCCTCTAGCGGGAGTGGGTAATGAGCAGTTCTTC
>TRBD2|TRBV5-1|TRBJ2-7|once
CASSLVSGSSEQYF
TGCGCCAGCAGCTTGGTTAGCGGGTCCTCCGAGCAGTACTTC
>TRBD2|TRBV29-1|TRBJ2-1|-
CSVEGASGRGSYNEQFF
TGCAGCGTTGAAGGAGCTAGCGGGAGGGGAAGTTACAATGAGCAGTTCTTC
>-|TRBV12-3/TRBV12-4|TRBJ1-2|few
CASSPLGPSGGYTF
TGTGCCAGCAGTCCCTTGGGACCGTCGGGTGGCTACACCTTC
>TRBD1|TRBV27|TRBJ1-2|once
CASSLGVGTGDGYTF
TGTGCCAGCAGTTTAGGCGTTGGGACAGGGGATGGCTACACCTTC
>TRBD2|TRBV3-1|TRBJ2-7|-
CASSYSGSPGDEQYF
TGTGCCAGCAGCTATAGCGGGAGCCCCGGGGACGAGCAGTACTTC